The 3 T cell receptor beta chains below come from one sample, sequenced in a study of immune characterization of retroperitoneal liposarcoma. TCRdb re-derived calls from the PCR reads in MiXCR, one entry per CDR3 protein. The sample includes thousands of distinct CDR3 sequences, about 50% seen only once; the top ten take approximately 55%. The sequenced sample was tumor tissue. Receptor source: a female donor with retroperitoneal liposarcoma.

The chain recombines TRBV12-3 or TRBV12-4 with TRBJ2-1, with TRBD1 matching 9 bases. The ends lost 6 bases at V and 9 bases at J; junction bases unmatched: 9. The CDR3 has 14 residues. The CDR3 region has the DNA TGTGCCAGCAGCCACGAATTACAGGGGGCTGAGCAGTTCTTC. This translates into CASSHELQGAEQFF.

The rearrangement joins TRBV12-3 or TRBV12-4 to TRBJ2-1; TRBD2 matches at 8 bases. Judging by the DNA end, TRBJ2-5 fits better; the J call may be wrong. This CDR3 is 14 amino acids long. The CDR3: CASSIGAGGKTQYF. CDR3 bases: TGTGCCAGCAGTATTGGGGCGGGAGGAAAGACCCAGTACTTC.

The CDR3 nucleotides are TGTGCCACCAGCATCCGGGGGGGGACCACAGATACGCAGTATTTT. Translated: CATSIRGGTTDTQYF. The chain is built from TRBV15 and TRBJ2-3; TRBD2 matches 8 bases. Germline V gives CDR1 LNHNV, CDR2 YYDKDF (reference sequence). This CDR3 has 15 amino acids. J gave up 2 bases and V 4 bases, and 5 bases lay outside the gene matches.